This T cell receptor beta chain was obtained from a study of T cells in Graves' hyperthyroidism and ophthalmopathy. Study-level findings and limits: Within blood appeared most thyroid clonotypes that had expanded above 0.001.

The germline V gene encodes CDR1 MNHEY and CDR2 SMNVEV (reference sequence). The CDR3 extends over 14 amino acids. Trimming left V 5 bases short and J 4 bases short, with 11 bases between. This clonotype came up many times. The antigen is undetermined. RNA transcripts provided the source from which TCR beta CDR3 regions were amplified. In the first-round RT-PCR of the TCR CDR3, the HTBI primer set was used. MiXCR, run by TCRdb on the multiplex PCR reads, gives a single entry per CDR3 protein. The data show 550,000 to 600,000 distinct CDR3 sequences, roughly a sixth seen once. Researchers defined stable Graves' hyperthyroidism as no ophthalmopathy progression within 18 months. The study based diagnoses on clinical symptoms, serum thyroxine and TRAb, thyroid ultrasound and orbital computed tomography.

This chain connects TRBV27 to TRBJ1-4; TRBD1 might be the D (6 bases). Input material: blood. This receptor was identified in a woman under 30 with Graves' hyperthyroidism. CDR3 DNA sequence: TGTGCCAGCAGTAGGACAGCCTTTAATGAAAAACTGTTTTTT. This encodes CASSRTAFNEKLFF.